This is a list of T cell receptor beta chains from one sample in a study of Ad26.COV2.S vaccination and SARS-CoV-2 variants. The repertoire was sequenced with immunoSEQ multiplex PCR; TCRdb's copy has only in-frame clones and lacks some. The table shows approximately 300,000 clones, with approximately 86% occurring only once. The input for sequencing was peripheral blood, taken in a trial of Ad26.COV2.S vaccine versus placebo. These receptor sequences come from a person between 18 and 59 years old who received the Ad26.COV2.S COVID-19 vaccine or a placebo. The CDR3 runs from the conserved cysteine through the conserved F or W. A D gene is named only where the DNA matches it firmly. Size tells how often a clone was seen (once, few, many) or the class of an expanded clone, and some rows leave it out.

TRBV6-5,TRBJ2-5,once,NA,CASSTAGATGETQYF,TGTGCCAGCAGTACCGCGGGGGCCACGGGGGAGACCCAGTACTTC
TRBV6-5,TRBJ1-2,NA,NA,CASSYSQGANGYTF,TGTGCCAGCAGTTACTCGCAAGGGGCGAATGGCTACACCTTC
TRBV5-4,TRBJ2-5,NA,TRBD1,CASSLQGMVGETQYF,TGTGCCAGCAGCTTACAGGGGATGGTGGGGGAGACCCAGTACTTC
TRBV29-1,TRBJ2-5,NA,TRBD2,CSVGGGLAYQETQYF,TGCAGCGTTGGGGGGGGACTAGCGTACCAAGAGACCCAGTACTTC
TRBV5-1,TRBJ2-7,NA,NA,CASSPPGPSYEQYF,TGCGCCAGCAGTCCACCGGGACCTTCCTACGAGCAGTACTTC
TRBV7-9,TRBJ1-4,few,TRBD1,CASSPGGRGNEKLFF,TGTGCCAGCAGCCCAGGGGGACGGGGCAATGAAAAACTGTTTTTT
TRBV28,TRBJ1-5,NA,TRBD1,CASSLSTGTGLLNQPQHF,TGTGCCAGCAGTTTATCAACCGGGACAGGCCTACTCAATCAGCCCCAGCATTTT
TRBV6-6,TRBJ1-4,NA,NA,CASSGTRVGKLFF,TGTGCCAGCAGTGGAACTCGGGTCGGAAAACTGTTTTTT
TRBV6-6,TRBJ1-1,NA,NA,CASANTGDTEAFF,TGTGCCAGCGCGAATACGGGGGACACTGAAGCTTTCTTT
TRBV5-1,TRBJ1-1,NA,TRBD1,CASSVWDRGNTEAFF,TGCGCCAGCAGCGTCTGGGACAGAGGTAACACTGAAGCTTTCTTT